This T cell receptor beta chain was retrieved from a study of T cells in Graves' hyperthyroidism and ophthalmopathy. Researchers took RNA transcripts and amplified the TCR beta CDR3 regions from them. During a first-round RT-PCR of the TCR CDR3, the HTBI primer set was used. Using its own MiXCR run on the multiplex PCR reads, TCRdb lists one record per CDR3 protein. The sample consists of around 99,000 distinct CDR3 sequences, more than 15% of them appearing once. Germline V gives CDR1 SGHRS, CDR2 YFSETQ. After removal of 4 bases from V and 5 bases from J, the junction contained 9 bases not matched to a gene. This CDR3 is built from 15 residues.

This clonotype was sampled from a woman aged 50 to 65 with Graves' hyperthyroidism. Input material: blood. The gene calls are TRBV5-1 and TRBJ2-3; 8 bases align to TRBD1. CDR3 loop: CASSRQGTGRDTQYF. The DNA of the CDR3 is TGCGCCAGCAGCAGACAGGGGACCGGTAGAGATACGCAGTATTTT.